Listed below are T cell receptor beta chains from one sample, sequenced in a study of early T cells in non-severe SARS-CoV-2 infection. TCRdb analysed the 5' RACE reads with MiXCR anew, one entry per CDR3 protein. The table includes about 49,000 distinct CDR3 sequences, less than 7.5% detected once. The material was whole blood, obtained at baseline. All receptors come from an adult who was a healthcare worker with PCR-confirmed SARS-CoV-2 infection or an uninfected control (not recorded which). The CDR3 runs from the conserved cysteine through the conserved F or W. The D gene is left open where the match is weak. Clone size is stated in some rows and not others, as once, few, many or a class when expanded.

J,V,size,D,CDR3,DNA
TRBJ1-1,TRBV20-1,few,TRBD1,CSAEGQGAMGGTEAFF,TGCAGTGCTGAGGGACAGGGGGCGATGGGGGGCACTGAAGCTTTCTTT
TRBJ2-7,TRBV7-2,-,TRBD2,CASSLFSSGYSYEQYF,TGTGCCAGCAGCTTATTTTCTAGCGGGTACTCCTACGAGCAGTACTTC
TRBJ2-1,TRBV4-1,many,-,CASSQERGRDNEQFF,TGCGCCAGCAGCCAAGAACGAGGTAGGGACAATGAGCAGTTCTTC
TRBJ1-5,TRBV27,-,TRBD1,CASSFLPVGQAIPQPQHF,TGTGCCAGCAGTTTTCTCCCCGTAGGACAGGCGATTCCTCAGCCCCAGCATTTT
TRBJ2-5,TRBV14,many,TRBD2,CASSPGLAGRQETQYF,TGTGCCAGCAGCCCTGGACTAGCGGGGAGACAAGAGACCCAGTACTTC
TRBJ2-5,TRBV7-2,few,-,CASSLDGPQETQYF,TGTGCCAGCAGCTTAGACGGCCCACAAGAGACCCAGTACTTC
TRBJ2-7,TRBV6-6,many,TRBD1,CASSYDRDRLLPLLSYEQYF,TGTGCCAGCAGTTACGACCGGGACAGGCTCTTACCATTGCTGTCCTACGAGCAGTACTTC
TRBJ2-7,TRBV28,few,TRBD1,CASSIRTGVDEQYF,TGTGCCAGCAGTATCCGTACAGGGGTCGACGAGCAGTACTTC
TRBJ2-3,TRBV20-1,many,-,CSADGRGRRDTQYF,TGCAGTGCTGACGGCAGGGGCCGGAGGGATACGCAGTATTTT
TRBJ2-7,TRBV20-1,-,-,CSARDQTSSYEQYF,TGCAGTGCTAGAGACCAGACGAGCTCCTACGAGCAGTACTTC
TRBJ2-6,TRBV7-3,-,TRBD1,CASSPGQLSGANVLTF,TGTGCCAGCAGCCCGGGACAGCTCTCTGGGGCCAACGTCCTGACTTTC
TRBJ1-6,TRBV7-2,many,-,CASSYTWGGNSPLHF,TGTGCCAGCAGCTACACCTGGGGGGGGAATTCACCCCTCCACTTT
TRBJ1-5,TRBV19,few,-,CASSQYTVSAQHF,TGTGCCAGTAGTCAATACACTGTCTCGGCCCAGCATTTT
TRBJ2-1,TRBV4-3,many,-,CASSQDQGRGRVPFF,TGCGCCAGCAGCCAAGATCAGGGGCGGGGAAGGGTTCCGTTCTTC
TRBJ2-3,TRBV4-3,-,-,CASSQVWGRSTDTQYF,TGCGCCAGCAGCCAAGTGTGGGGGAGAAGCACAGATACGCAGTATTTT
TRBJ1-4,TRBV19,many,-,CASSSGRSNEKLFF,TGTGCCAGTAGTTCGGGACGGTCTAATGAAAAACTGTTTTTT
TRBJ1-6,TRBV4-3,many,-,CASSQESHNSPLHF,TGCGCCAGCAGCCAAGAATCGCATAATTCACCCCTCCACTTT
TRBJ2-4,TRBV18,many,-,CASSPRAGQNIQYF,TGTGCCAGCTCACCACGGGCGGGGCAAAACATTCAGTACTTC
TRBJ2-5,TRBV2,few,-,CASTGVETQYF,TGTGCCAGCACCGGGGTAGAGACCCAGTACTTC
TRBJ2-2,TRBV7-9,few,-,CASSTGPLTGELFF,TGTGCCAGCAGCACGGGACCGCTCACCGGGGAGCTGTTTTTT
TRBJ1-5,TRBV5-1,many,-,CASSLGQDQPQHF,TGCGCCAGCAGCCTTGGACAAGATCAGCCCCAGCATTTT
TRBJ2-7,TRBV7-2,many,TRBD1,CASSLGRPGQPHEQYF,TGTGCCAGCAGCTTGGGGAGACCGGGACAGCCCCACGAGCAGTACTTC
TRBJ1-1,TRBV6-1,-,TRBD1,CASRRQGNTEAFF,TGTGCCAGCAGAAGACAGGGAAACACTGAAGCTTTCTTT
TRBJ1-1,TRBV7-2,-,-,CASSLEPGNTEAFF,TGTGCCAGCAGCTTAGAACCAGGGAACACTGAAGCTTTCTTT
TRBJ2-3,TRBV7-6,many,-,CASRRGGRTDTQYF,TGTGCCAGCAGAAGGGGGGGAAGAACAGATACGCAGTATTTT
TRBJ1-2,TRBV11-2,many,-,CASSLSGRGWGGYTF,TGTGCCAGCAGCTTATCCGGCAGGGGATGGGGCGGCTACACCTTC
TRBJ2-3,TRBV13,many,TRBD2,CASSSTSGGSTDTQYF,TGTGCCAGCAGCTCGACTAGCGGGGGGTCTACAGATACGCAGTATTTT
TRBJ1-6,TRBV3-1,-,TRBD1,CASSHGQGKNSPLHF,TGTGCCAGCAGCCACGGACAGGGGAAGAATTCACCCCTCCACTTT
TRBJ1-2,TRBV10-3,-,-,CAISERPEGSYGYTF,TGTGCCATCAGTGAACGACCCGAAGGGAGCTATGGCTACACCTTC
TRBJ1-6,TRBV28,-,TRBD1,CASSPPWVGTGNSPLHF,TGTGCCAGCAGTCCACCGTGGGTGGGGACAGGAAATTCACCCCTCCACTTT
TRBJ1-5,TRBV15,many,-,CATSRPDSSNQPQHF,TGTGCCACCAGCAGACCCGACAGTAGCAATCAGCCCCAGCATTTT
TRBJ1-6,TRBV6-6,many,-,CASRPESNSPLHF,TGTGCCAGCAGGCCCGAAAGTAATTCACCCCTCCACTTT
TRBJ1-4,TRBV10-3,many,TRBD1,CAIRDRDRVPEKLFF,TGTGCCATCCGAGATAGGGACAGGGTCCCTGAAAAACTGTTTTTT
TRBJ2-7,TRBV12-3/TRBV12-4,many,-,CASSLEPLGEQYF,TGTGCCAGCAGTTTAGAGCCGCTTGGGGAGCAGTACTTC
TRBJ2-2,TRBV7-6,many,-,CASTNTGELFF,TGTGCCAGCACCAACACCGGGGAGCTGTTTTTT
TRBJ2-7,TRBV12-3/TRBV12-4,few,-,CASSSAGNYEQYF,TGTGCCAGCAGCTCGGCAGGAAACTACGAGCAGTACTTC
TRBJ1-5,TRBV2,many,-,CASRPGTSNQPQHF,TGTGCCAGCAGGCCTGGGACCAGCAATCAGCCCCAGCATTTT
TRBJ2-7,TRBV3-1,many,-,CASSTSTSYEQYF,TGTGCCAGCAGCACCTCAACTAGCTACGAGCAGTACTTC
TRBJ2-7,TRBV7-9,-,-,CASSLEVYEQYF,TGTGCCAGCAGCTTAGAGGTCTACGAGCAGTACTTC
TRBJ2-7,TRBV5-6,many,TRBD2,CASSFASGPYEQYF,TGTGCCAGCAGCTTTGCTAGCGGGCCCTACGAGCAGTACTTC
TRBJ2-5,TRBV19,many,-,CASTQGPHPETQYF,TGTGCCAGTACTCAGGGTCCCCACCCGGAGACCCAGTACTTC
TRBJ2-2,TRBV11-2,few,-,CASSLAMGVIAGELFF,TGTGCCAGCAGCTTAGCGATGGGGGTTATTGCCGGGGAGCTGTTTTTT
TRBJ2-4,TRBV5-6,few,-,CASRTWGKNIQYF,TGTGCCAGCCGCACTTGGGGCAAAAACATTCAGTACTTC
TRBJ2-5,TRBV11-1,many,TRBD2,CASSLYSREGTQYF,TGTGCCAGCAGCTTATACTCCAGGGAGGGGACCCAGTACTTC
TRBJ1-1,TRBV10-1,many,-,CASSRGLRNTEAFF,TGCGCCAGCAGTAGAGGACTTCGGAACACTGAAGCTTTCTTT
TRBJ1-5,TRBV20-1,many,-,CSASPGDYSNQPQHF,TGCAGTGCTAGTCCAGGGGATTATAGCAATCAGCCCCAGCATTTT
TRBJ2-7,TRBV7-9,-,-,CASSIGSGTYEQYF,TGTGCCAGTAGCATAGGGTCAGGGACCTACGAGCAGTACTTC
TRBJ2-3,TRBV7-2,-,TRBD2,CASSRTKAGATDTQYF,TGTGCCAGCAGCCGAACAAAAGCGGGAGCCACAGATACGCAGTATTTT
TRBJ2-7,TRBV6-1,many,-,CASYPHGRGRYEQYF,TGTGCCAGCTACCCACATGGGAGGGGGCGCTACGAGCAGTACTTC
TRBJ2-1,TRBV10-2,few,-,CASSDFHNEQFF,TGCGCCAGCAGTGACTTCCACAATGAGCAGTTCTTC
TRBJ2-3,TRBV3-1,-,TRBD1,CASSTRDRSTQYF,TGTGCCAGCAGTACAAGGGACAGGAGTACGCAGTATTTT
TRBJ1-1,TRBV6-2/TRBV6-3,few,-,CASSPSNTEAFF,TGTGCCAGCAGCCCCTCGAACACTGAAGCTTTCTTT